This T cell receptor (beta chain) was sequenced during a study of blood T cell repertoires in COVID-19. Across the whole study: Acute-phase and convalescent COVID-19 samples originated in the United States, Italy and Spain.

The CDR3 sequence is 13 residues long. Trimming stripped 5 bases from V and 3 bases from J, with 10 bases between. The germline V gene has CDR1 SGHVS and CDR2 FQNEAQ. Assignment of participants to cohorts was predicated upon participant-reported clinical history. Before being deemed recovered, Cohort 3 donors had two negative PCRs, clearance, or symptom resolution. Original analysis: Reference gene primer amplification gave nucleated cell count estimates. Some clones are missing from TCRdb's copy, which holds only in-frame ones; the method was immunoSEQ multiplex PCR. The V and J calls and clone size are taken from that table; D and trimming were inferred from the DNA. The table shows 110,000 to 150,000 clones, with more than 75% occurring only once.

Specimen: PBMCs or T cells enriched from blood (not recorded which). This rearrangement joins TRBV7-8 to TRBJ1-2; D is unresolved. The receptor comes from a man in his sixties who had recovered from COVID-19. The CDR3 DNA sequence: TGTGCCAGCAGCCGTCAGCGGGACTATGGCTACACCTTC. As protein: CASSRQRDYGYTF. The whole variable domain, filled in from reference TRBV7-8 and TRBJ1-2, reads GAGVSQSPRYKVAKRGQDVALRCDPISGHVSLFWYQQALGQGPEFLTYFQNEAQLDKSGLPSDRFFAERPEGSVSTLKIQRTQQEDSAVYLCASSRQRDYGYTFGSGTRLTVV.